Listed below are T cell receptor beta chains from one sample, sequenced in a study of T cell responses to AZD1222 COVID-19 vaccine. TCRdb's table, derived via immunoSEQ multiplex PCR, lists solely in-frame clones and lacks some. The sample lists some 80,000 clones, 90% to 95% occurring once. Sample: peripheral blood, taken on day 0 of AZD1222 vaccination. The receptors shown here come from an adult in good health. Each CDR3 is given without its conserved first and last residue.

v_call	j_call	cdr3_aa
TRBV19	TRBJ1-2	ASRDTGRYYGYT
TRBV27	TRBJ2-7	ASSLSRGTGGYEQY
TRBV30	TRBJ2-7	AWRKRTYEQY
TRBV6-5	TRBJ2-4	ANRRGLAKNIQY
TRBV24-1	TRBJ1-5	ATSDPGVIEPQH
TRBV19	TRBJ1-2	ASRERGGNGYT
TRBV2	TRBJ2-7	ASRRDRGGGYEQY
TRBV5-1	TRBJ2-7	ASSLSGYEQY
TRBV2	TRBJ1-5	ASSYQFNQPQH
TRBV13	TRBJ2-3	ASSYRDHRTDTQY
TRBV9	TRBJ1-4	ASSEHRGFNEKLF
TRBV11-2	TRBJ2-3	ASSPGIGRGDTQY
TRBV28	TRBJ1-3	ASRRQSGNTIY
TRBV19	TRBJ2-7	ASSDRNSPYEQY
TRBV5-1	TRBJ2-7	ASSPGQGAREQY
TRBV30	TRBJ2-7	AWSDSDYEQY
TRBV19	TRBJ1-1	ASSPDGYTEAF
TRBV28	TRBJ1-1	ASLGGLNTEAF
TRBV2	TRBJ1-1	ASSKWGRNTEAF
TRBV5-1	TRBJ1-3	ASSWGIAGNTIY
TRBV5-1	TRBJ2-2	ASSSEDRTNTGELF
TRBV21-1	TRBJ2-5	ASSKDPVRGKKTQY
TRBV19	TRBJ2-3	ASSMIAGVGTDTQY
TRBV11-2	TRBJ2-3	ASSSPARSTDTQY
TRBV28	TRBJ1-5	ASNQDGFGQPQH
TRBV10-3	TRBJ1-5	AISESRGVGDQPQH
TRBV6-5	TRBJ2-3	ASGDQSTDTQY
TRBV19	TRBJ2-5	ASSSRGGLRETQY
TRBV6-5	TRBJ1-4	ASRDRANEKLF
TRBV7-6	TRBJ2-1	ASSRTGYNEQF
TRBV4-2	TRBJ2-3	ASSQVLGGGGNTQY
TRBV2	TRBJ2-7	ATKRGTGRVYEQY
TRBV15	TRBJ1-6	ATSRDVANLNSPLH
TRBV5-6	TRBJ2-2	ASSLFGTENTGELF
TRBV5-6	TRBJ1-1	ASSLGLSGSNTEAF
TRBV5-1	TRBJ2-6	ASSGQGSGANVLT
TRBV5-1	TRBJ2-1	ASSLRTSGGAGEQF
TRBV9	TRBJ1-1	ASMSEMNTEAF
TRBV7-2	TRBJ2-5	ASRGRRETQY
TRBV7-9	TRBJ2-1	ASSPQAESNEQF
TRBV5-1	TRBJ2-7	ASSPLGGAQYEQY
TRBV10-3	TRBJ2-5	AISAVTRSAQETQY
TRBV6-1	TRBJ2-3	ASSEYQNQGTDTQY
TRBV20-1	TRBJ2-7	SARTSYEQY
TRBV6-2/TRBV6-3	TRBJ1-6	ASSYFDSPLH
TRBV5-1	TRBJ2-6	ASSLGLFPAPGANVLT
TRBV6-1	TRBJ2-7	ASSVRIPPGQRSYEQY
TRBV5-5	TRBJ1-2	ASSLETGGGYGYT
TRBV6-5	TRBJ2-6	ASSPPAINVLT
TRBV10-1	TRBJ2-7	ASSSGFEQY
TRBV7-2	TRBJ1-1	ASSLAEYTEAF
TRBV6-6	TRBJ2-3	ASSFRGGGTDTQY
TRBV2	TRBJ1-3	ASSDWVEGNTIY
TRBV9	TRBJ1-2	ASSVDLANYGYT
TRBV28	TRBJ1-4	ASSFGHLGGKLF
TRBV29-1	TRBJ1-5	SASTGGGNQPQH
TRBV7-9	TRBJ1-1	ASSLIGAPDTEAF